This entry lists 2 T cell receptor beta chains sequenced from one sample in a study of T cell responses to AZD1222 COVID-19 vaccine. Assay used: immunoSEQ multiplex PCR; TCRdb lists only in-frame clones, some missing. The table includes 99,000 or so clones, approximately 89% detected once. This specimen consisted of peripheral blood, obtained 28 days after the second dose of the MenACWY control vaccine. Source of these receptors: an adult who received the MenACWY meningococcal vaccine as a control.

This chain connects TRBV5-1 to TRBJ1-4; D ambiguous. This CDR3 contains 14 residues. Trimming pared 3 bases from V and 6 bases from J, leaving 12 bases between. Germline CDR1 reads SGHRS; CDR2 reads YFSETQ. Written as DNA, the CDR3 is TGCGCCAGCAGCTCCGCACCCGGGGATGAAAAACTGTTTTTT. Encoded protein: CASSSAPGDEKLFF.

The chain joins TRBV10-2 to TRBJ2-5; 12 bases are shared with TRBD2. The germline gives CDR1 WSHSY, CDR2 SAAADI. V was clipped by 6 bases and J by 3 bases; unmatched bases: 8. The CDR3 is 16 amino acids. CDR3 loop: CASRPPSGGAKETQYF. Here the CDR3 DNA reads TGCGCCAGCAGACCCCCTAGCGGGGGGGCAAAAGAGACCCAGTACTTC.